The next 31 T cell receptor beta chains were all read from a single sample in a study of graft-versus-host responses after intestinal transplantation. The repertoire was sequenced with immunoSEQ multiplex PCR; TCRdb's copy has only in-frame clones and lacks some. The sample shows roughly 15,000 clones, 77% of them seen only once. Lamina propria and intraepithelial lymphocytes were released by processing graft tissue. Specimen: ileum tissue, collected roughly 26 days after intestinal transplant. The receptors stem from a human patient who received an intestinal transplant, so some T cells may come from the graft donor.

This chain joins TRBV4-3 and TRBJ1-3; unclear D gene. Germline CDR1 and CDR2: LGHNA and YSLEER. V was cut by 1 base and J by 4 bases, with 14 bases left in between. This CDR3 comprises 16 residues. The CDR3 nucleotides are TGCGCCAGCAGCCAAGTAAGAGTACCGCGCGGAAACACCATATATTTT. Protein product: CASSQVRVPRGNTIYF.

The DNA of the CDR3 is TGTGCCAGCAGCTTAGGTCAGGGGCTGTATCAGCCCCAGCATTTT. Translation gives CASSLGQGLYQPQHF. This chain connects TRBV7-6 to TRBJ1-5, with D perhaps matching TRBD1 (6 bases). This CDR3 contains 15 residues. The germline V gene encodes CDR1 SGHVS and CDR2 FNYEAQ. V was pared by 1 base and J by 5 bases, with 12 bases between.

This chain connects TRBV5-1 to TRBJ2-7, with D perhaps matching TRBD1 (5 bases). The CDR3 covers 17 residues. V was pared by 1 base and J by 0 bases, with 17 bases between. From germline, CDR1 is SGHRS and CDR2 YFSETQ. CDR3 DNA sequence: TGCGCCAGCAGCTTGTCGATGGGCCAGGGAAGCTCCTACGAGCAGTACGTC. It specifies CASSLSMGQGSSYEQYV.

The chain uses TRBV5-5 and TRBJ1-5; D uncertain. The germline CDR1 and CDR2 sequences are SGHKS and YYEKEE (reference sequence). This CDR3 spans 14 amino acids. V was shortened by 0 bases and J by 2 bases, with 6 bases between the two germline ends. The CDR3 nucleotides are TGTGCCAGCAGCTTGGATATCGGCAATCAGCCCCAGCATTTT. Encoded protein: CASSLDIGNQPQHF.

V gene TRBV28 combines with J gene TRBJ1-4; D is uncertain. V was pared by 6 bases and J by 6 bases, with 11 bases between. The germline CDR1 and CDR2 sequences are MDHEN and SYDVKM. This CDR3 region has 13 residues. The CDR3 region has the DNA TGTGCCAGCAGGAGGGCGGAGGATGAAAAACTGTTTTTT. This codes for CASRRAEDEKLFF.

This clone was observed a single time. The rearrangement links TRBV6-5 to TRBJ1-6; possibly TRBD1 for D (5 bases). Germline CDR1 reads MNHEY; CDR2 reads SVGAGI. CDR3 length: 14 residues. The V and J ends lost 6 bases and 7 bases respectively, with 13 bases between them. Here the CDR3 DNA reads TGTGCCAGCAGAGCGGGCTCAGGGAATTCACCCCTCCACTTT. It codes for CASRAGSGNSPLHF.

The V and J genes are TRBV12-5 and TRBJ1-6; D may be TRBD1 (5 bases). Trimming left V 2 bases short and J 6 bases short, with 14 bases between. This CDR3 contains 16 residues. CDR1 LGHNT and CDR2 FRNRAP come from the germline V gene. This CDR3 is CASGLRVDMGNSPLHF. The CDR3 DNA reads as TGTGCTAGTGGTTTGAGGGTGGACATGGGTAATTCACCCCTCCACTTT.

The chain joins TRBV10-3 to TRBJ2-1; no firm D call. The V end lost 3 bases, the J end lost 1 base, and 13 bases lay between the germline ends. The CDR3 covers 16 residues. Germline CDR1 is ENHRY and CDR2 is SYGVKD. The CDR3 DNA follows: TGTGCCATCAGTGAATCACTCCTTTCATCCTACAATGAGCAGTTCTTC. Its translation: CAISESLLSSYNEQFF.

The gene calls are TRBV4-2 and TRBJ2-4; tentative D call: TRBD2 (6 bases). The CDR3 consists of 18 residues. V lost 0 bases and J 0 bases, leaving 15 bases between the germline ends. CDR1 is LGHNA and CDR2 is YNFKEQ in the germline V gene. The DNA of the CDR3 is TGTGCCAGCAGCCAAGATCGGGCCGGGAGCCTAGCCAAAAACATTCAGTACTTC. This codes for CASSQDRAGSLAKNIQYF.

There are a few counts of this clone. The chain couples TRBV7-3 to TRBJ2-1; TRBD2 aligns across 10 bases. Germline CDR1 and CDR2: SGHTA and FQGTGA. Trimming took 1 base from V and 6 from J; bases not matched to a gene: 6. This CDR3 has 16 residues. The CDR3 protein is CASSLNPSGGFNEQFF. DNA for the CDR3: TGTGCCAGCAGCTTAAATCCTAGCGGGGGTTTCAATGAGCAGTTCTTC.

This clone appeared a single time. This chain links TRBV5-5 with TRBJ2-1, with D perhaps TRBD2 (5 bases). Trimming stripped 0 bases from V and 7 bases from J, with 11 bases between. Germline CDR1 SGHKS, CDR2 YYEKEE (reference sequence). The CDR3 loop spans 14 amino acids. In DNA form, the CDR3 reads TGTGCCAGCAGCTTGGGACTACCGAGGAATGAGCAGTTCTTC. Translated: CASSLGLPRNEQFF.

The chain uses TRBV4-2 and TRBJ2-3; 13 bases agree with TRBD2. V trimming: 0 bases; J trimming: 5 bases; junction bases outside the gene matches: 5. Germline CDR1 and CDR2: LGHNA and YNFKEQ. This CDR3 contains 17 residues. As DNA, the CDR3 is TGTGCCAGCAGCCAAGAACTAGCGGGGGGGCCAGGAGATACGCAGTATTTT. It is translated as CASSQELAGGPGDTQYF.

The chain links TRBV5-4 to TRBJ1-5, with D unclear. The CDR3 sequence is 12 residues long. Germline CDR1 and CDR2: SGHNT and YYREEE (reference sequence). Between the trimmed V and J ends, which lost 4 bases and 2 bases, there was a span of 4 bases. Written as DNA, the CDR3 is TGTGCCAGCAGCCGAGGCAATCAGCCCCAGCATTTT. Protein sequence: CASSRGNQPQHF.

The J gene is TRBJ1-4, the V gene TRBV4-1, with 7 bases fitting TRBD1. V was clipped by 4 bases and J by 0 bases; unmatched bases: 2. Germline loops: CDR1 MGHRA, CDR2 YSYEKL. This CDR3 is 15 amino acids long. The CDR3 bases are TGCGCCAGCAGCCCCCAGGGGGCAACTAATGAAAAACTGTTTTTT. It specifies CASSPQGATNEKLFF.

CDR3 nucleotides: TGTGCCAGCAACCCAGGGTACTTAAACAATGAGCAGTTCTTC. Translating it yields CASNPGYLNNEQFF. The gene calls are TRBV7-6 and TRBJ2-1, with a possible D match to TRBD1 (5 bases). The CDR3 extends over 14 amino acids. V lost 7 bases and J 5 bases, leaving 15 bases between the germline ends. Germline V gene lookup returns CDR1 SGHVS and CDR2 FNYEAQ. The whole variable domain, filled in from reference TRBV7-6 and TRBJ2-1, reads GAGVSQSPRYKVTKRGQDVALRCDPISGHVSLYWYRQALGQGPEFLTYFNYEAQQDKSGLPNDRFSAERPEGSISTLTIQRTEQRDSAMYRCASNPGYLNNEQFFGPGTRLTVL.

The chain couples TRBV7-2 to TRBJ2-1; 9 bases are a match to TRBD2. The CDR3 runs to 16 residues. After removal of 1 base from V and 3 bases from J, the junction contained 4 bases not matched to a gene. Germline V CDR1 and CDR2: SGHTA, FQGNSA. The chain's CDR3 is CASSLGGGGYYNEQFF. For the CDR3, the DNA is TGTGCCAGCAGCTTAGGCGGGGGGGGCTACTACAATGAGCAGTTCTTC.

The rearrangement uses TRBV28 and TRBJ2-3; D is undetermined. The CDR3 is made up of 13 amino acids. The germline V gene encodes CDR1 MDHEN and CDR2 SYDVKM. V was pared by 4 bases and J by 0 bases, with 5 bases between. CDR3 region: CASSSTSTDTQYF. The CDR3 DNA reads TGTGCCAGCAGTTCGACTAGCACAGATACGCAGTATTTT.

CDR3 sequence: CASSQVRGGPTTNEKLFF. The CDR3 bases are TGTGCCAGCAGCCAAGTGCGGGGAGGGCCCACAACTAATGAAAAACTGTTTTTT. This chain links TRBV14 with TRBJ1-4, with no clear D. The CDR3 spans 18 residues. Per germline, CDR1 SGHDN and CDR2 FVKESK. The V and J ends lost 1 base and 0 bases respectively, with 15 bases between them.

This clone was counted a few times. This chain uses TRBV28 with TRBJ1-4, with 9 bases lining up with TRBD1. Looked up from germline, CDR1 is MDHEN and CDR2 is SYDVKM. The CDR3 spans 13 residues. J gave up 7 bases and V 6 bases, and 3 bases lay outside the gene matches. CDR3 bases: TGTGCCAGCAGGGGACAGGGTTTTGAAAAACTGTTTTTT. The encoded protein is CASRGQGFEKLFF.

This clone came up a few times. The V and J genes are TRBV11-2 and TRBJ2-7, with 7 positions matching TRBD1. Germline-derived CDR1 and CDR2 are SGHAT and FQNNGV. V lost 2 bases, J lost 3 bases, and 7 bases stayed unmatched. The CDR3 runs 15 residues. This chain's CDR3 is CASSLSTGAGYEQYV. For the CDR3, the DNA is TGTGCCAGCAGCTTATCAACAGGGGCGGGCTACGAGCAGTACGTC.

CDR3: CASSLGGLAENEQFF. CDR3 nucleotide sequence: TGTGCCAGCAGCTTAGGAGGGCTAGCGGAAAATGAGCAGTTCTTC. The chain links TRBV11-3 to TRBJ2-1, with 7 bases lining up with TRBD2. The germline gives CDR1 SGHNT, CDR2 YENEEA. This CDR3 has 15 residues. J lost 7 bases, V lost 1 base, and 7 bases had no gene match.

J is TRBJ2-5 and V is TRBV15, with TRBD1 as a possible D gene (7 bases). Deletions cut 0 bases from V and 5 bases from J, with 19 bases between. Germline values: CDR1 LNHNV, CDR2 YYDKDF (reference sequence). The CDR3 extends over 17 amino acids. This chain's CDR3 is CATSRDGGQGVRETQYF. DNA for the CDR3: TGTGCCACCAGCAGAGATGGGGGGCAGGGGGTTAGGGAGACCCAGTACTTC.

In regard to this clone: The identical CDR3 is also encoded by other nucleotide sequences in the sample. The chain employs TRBV6-1 and TRBJ1-5; D is ambiguous. The V and J ends lost 4 bases and 0 bases respectively, with 7 bases between them. This CDR3 comprises 14 residues. The germline V gene encodes CDR1 MNHNS and CDR2 SASEGT. The CDR3 DNA is TGTGCCAGCAGTGTGGCAGGTAGCAATCAGCCCCAGCATTTT. This translates into CASSVAGSNQPQHF.

This clone has only a few counts. Here the CDR3 reads CTSSQDPAGTSGGTDTQYF. The CDR3 coding sequence is TGCACCAGCAGCCAAGATCCAGCCGGGACTAGCGGGGGAACAGATACGCAGTATTTT. V usage is TRBV1 and J usage is TRBJ2-3; the tabulated D call, TRBD2, remains unverified against the DNA. TRBV1 is marked as a pseudogene. CDR3 size: 19 residues.

In its sample, this clone is medium-sized. The V and J genes are TRBV19 and TRBJ1-5; TRBD1 matches 7 bases. The V and J ends lost 5 bases and 6 bases, in that order; junction bases with no gene match: 4. The CDR3 is made up of 13 amino acids. Germline lookup yields CDR1 LNHDA and CDR2 SQIVND (reference sequence). DNA of the CDR3: TGTGCCAGTAGTTTACAGGGGTCTCAGCCCCAGCATTTT. It encodes CASSLQGSQPQHF.

V is TRBV10-1 and J is TRBJ2-2, with D possibly matching TRBD2 (5 bases). Trimming removed 3 bases from V and 8 bases from J, with 10 bases in between. The CDR3 is 13 residues long. Per the germline V gene, CDR1 is WNHNN and CDR2 is SYGVQD (reference sequence). Here the CDR3 reads CASSEEGAGELFF. The CDR3 DNA reads TGCGCCAGCAGTGAAGAGGGAGCGGGGGAGCTGTTTTTT.

Judged by abundance, this clone is medium-sized (0.01 to 0.1%). The genes are TRBV5-4 and TRBJ2-1, with D possibly being TRBD2 (5 bases). Germline loops: CDR1 SGHNT, CDR2 YYREEE (reference sequence). V was cut by 4 bases and J by 5 bases, with 16 bases left in between. The CDR3 consists of 15 residues. In DNA, the CDR3 is TGTGCCAGCAGCGCCGGACTCGGGTGGAACAATGAGCAGTTCTTC. Translated, it gives CASSAGLGWNNEQFF.

The chain couples TRBV5-4 to TRBJ1-1, with 7 bases that match TRBD1. Trimming cost V 7 bases and J 1 base; bases outside gene matches: 4. The CDR3 extends over 13 amino acids. The germline V gene has CDR1 SGHNT and CDR2 YYREEE (reference sequence). CDR3 nucleotides: TGTGCCAGCTGCAACAGGGGGAACACTGAAGCTTTCTTT. Translated: CASCNRGNTEAFF.

The chain carries TRBV28 and TRBJ1-1; D unresolved. Germline CDR1 and CDR2: MDHEN and SYDVKM. V shed 6 bases and J shed 0 bases, with 8 bases lying between them. The CDR3 sequence is 13 residues long. The CDR3 loop reads CASSRLLNTEAFF. In nucleotides, the CDR3 is TGTGCCAGCAGCCGACTTCTGAACACTGAAGCTTTCTTT.

This chain connects TRBV5-6 to TRBJ2-2; 9 bases agree with TRBD1. CDR1 is SGHDT, CDR2 YYEEEE, per germline. The length of the CDR3 is 15 residues. V shed 2 bases and J 5 bases; nucleotides not matched to a gene: 4. In DNA, the CDR3 is TGTGCCAGCAGCTTCGGGACAGGGATAACCGGGGAGCTGTTTTTT. Residues: CASSFGTGITGELFF. Full variable domain (remainder filled in from reference TRBV5-6 and TRBJ2-2): DAGVTQSPTHLIKTRGQQVTLRCSPKSGHDTVSWYQQALGQGPQFIFQYYEEEERQRGNFPDRFSGHQFPNYSSELNVNALLLGDSALYLCASSFGTGITGELFFGEGSRLTVL.

V usage is TRBV19 and J usage is TRBJ1-1; possibly TRBD1 for D (6 bases). The germline gives CDR1 LNHDA, CDR2 SQIVND (reference sequence). This CDR3 is 14 amino acids long. The V end was cut by 4 bases, the J end by 3 bases, with 12 bases between. The CDR3 DNA sequence: TGTGCCAGTAGTACAGGGGCTGGACACACTGAAGCTTTCTTT. Its translation is CASSTGAGHTEAFF.